The source of this TCR beta chain is a study of cytomegalovirus exposure and HLA in healthy donors. Study conclusions and caveats: The study carried out a later analysis of TCR beta sequences. It associated some 15,000 of them with specific HLA alleles at a false discovery rate of 0.05. Further analysis, carried out later, found HLA-associated TCR beta chains more clonally expanded than equally common other chains.

To note about this clone: Its antigen is unidentified.

The CDR3 is 13 residues long. From germline, CDR1 is LNHDA and CDR2 SQIVND (reference sequence). Trimming removed 0 bases from V and 4 bases from J, with 7 bases in between. This PCR relied on a set of 60 Vbeta primers and 13 Jbeta primers. Profiling relied on immunoSEQ multiplex PCR, and the TCRdb table lists in-frame clones only, not all of them. The repertoire holds some 200,000 clones, with roughly 80% as singletons. The sequenced sample was PBMCs. The source of this sequence is a female donor in good health and CMV-seronegative. The chain couples TRBV19 to TRBJ2-7; possible D gene TRBD1, 6 bases. CDR3 sequence (DNA): TGTGCCAGTAGTATAGAGGGGGCTTACGAGCAGTACTTC. Amino acid sequence: CASSIEGAYEQYF.